The 8 T cell receptor beta chains in this list originate from one sample, sequenced in a study of patients and donors after allogeneic stem cell transplantation. TCRdb reprocessed the RT-PCR reads with MiXCR, giving one entry per CDR3 protein. The sample yields a few hundred thousand distinct CDR3 sequences, 38% seen once. The source material was blood, either unsorted or a sorted T cell fraction (not recorded which). Receptor source: a human donor who was either an allogeneic HSCT recipient or a stem cell or donor lymphocyte infusion donor (not recorded which). It is not recorded whose cells these are; they may come from a transplant donor.

In this sample, this clonotype turned up a few times. The V and J genes are TRBV12-3 or TRBV12-4 and TRBJ1-1; TRBD1 might be the D (6 bases). This CDR3 spans 14 amino acids. V shed 6 bases and J shed 1 base, with 12 bases lying between them. The chain's CDR3 is CASSSGTSNTEAFF. DNA for the CDR3: TGTGCCAGCAGCTCCGGGACATCGAACACTGAAGCTTTCTTT.

This clonotype was detected a few times. This chain links TRBV20-1 with TRBJ2-5; D is perhaps TRBD1 (5 bases). V was trimmed by 5 bases and J by 5 bases, leaving 18 bases between them. Germline CDR1 DFQATT, CDR2 SNEGSKA (reference sequence). The CDR3 contains 14 residues. The CDR3 DNA reads as TGCAGTGCTCAGGGCGGCAGGGTAGGGGAGACCCAGTACTTC. It codes for CSAQGGRVGETQYF.

The chain recombines TRBV4-1 with TRBJ1-5, with D possibly matching TRBD1 (6 bases). Germline V gives CDR1 MGHRA, CDR2 YSYEKL. The CDR3 has 15 residues. The ends were cut back, 3 bases at V and 4 bases at J, with 13 bases in the middle. CDR3 sequence (DNA): TGCGCCAGCAGCCACAGGCCGGGGACAAATCAGCCCCAGCATTTT. This codes for CASSHRPGTNQPQHF.

J is TRBJ2-5 and V is TRBV5-5; D is unclear. The CDR3 has 13 amino acids. Trimming took 1 base from V and 0 from J, leaving 4 bases between them. CDR1 is SGHKS, CDR2 YYEKEE, per germline (reference sequence). The CDR3 DNA reads TGTGCCAGCAGCTTGACGGACCAAGAGACCCAGTACTTC. It specifies CASSLTDQETQYF.

Only a few counts were recorded for this clonotype. This chain uses TRBV20-1 with TRBJ1-1; 7 nucleotides line up with TRBD1. The V gene's germline CDR1 is DFQATT and CDR2 SNEGSKA (reference sequence). The CDR3 is 13 residues long. V was clipped by 7 bases and J by 0 bases; unmatched bases: 5. CDR3 sequence reads: CSVPGQMNTEAFF. The CDR3 bases are TGCAGTGTCCCGGGACAGATGAACACTGAAGCTTTCTTT.

This clonotype came up a few times. V usage is TRBV20-1 and J usage is TRBJ1-1; tentative D call: TRBD1 (6 bases). V lost 1 base and J lost 4, with 13 bases in between. The CDR3 is 14 residues long. Germline loops: CDR1 DFQATT, CDR2 SNEGSKA (reference sequence). CDR3 in amino acids: CSARAPQGGTEAFF. The CDR3 DNA sequence: TGCAGTGCTAGAGCCCCACAGGGAGGCACTGAAGCTTTCTTT.

V is TRBV7-9 and J is TRBJ1-1; the D gene is possibly TRBD1 (5 bases). This CDR3 spans 11 amino acids. CDR1 is SEHNR, CDR2 FQNEAQ, per germline (reference sequence). Trimming left V 3 bases short and J 7 bases short, with 6 bases between. CDR3 protein: CASSFDSEAFF. Here the CDR3 DNA reads TGTGCCAGCAGCTTTGACAGTGAAGCTTTCTTT.

This clonotype came up once. The CDR3 is CASSLLAGRVETQYF. DNA for the CDR3: TGTGCCAGCAGCTTACTAGCGGGTCGGGTGGAGACCCAGTACTTC. The rearrangement links TRBV7-2 to TRBJ2-5; TRBD2 matches at 8 bases. CDR1 is SGHTA and CDR2 is FQGNSA in the germline V gene. CDR3 size: 15 residues. V trimming: 2 bases; J trimming: 5 bases; junction bases outside the gene matches: 7.